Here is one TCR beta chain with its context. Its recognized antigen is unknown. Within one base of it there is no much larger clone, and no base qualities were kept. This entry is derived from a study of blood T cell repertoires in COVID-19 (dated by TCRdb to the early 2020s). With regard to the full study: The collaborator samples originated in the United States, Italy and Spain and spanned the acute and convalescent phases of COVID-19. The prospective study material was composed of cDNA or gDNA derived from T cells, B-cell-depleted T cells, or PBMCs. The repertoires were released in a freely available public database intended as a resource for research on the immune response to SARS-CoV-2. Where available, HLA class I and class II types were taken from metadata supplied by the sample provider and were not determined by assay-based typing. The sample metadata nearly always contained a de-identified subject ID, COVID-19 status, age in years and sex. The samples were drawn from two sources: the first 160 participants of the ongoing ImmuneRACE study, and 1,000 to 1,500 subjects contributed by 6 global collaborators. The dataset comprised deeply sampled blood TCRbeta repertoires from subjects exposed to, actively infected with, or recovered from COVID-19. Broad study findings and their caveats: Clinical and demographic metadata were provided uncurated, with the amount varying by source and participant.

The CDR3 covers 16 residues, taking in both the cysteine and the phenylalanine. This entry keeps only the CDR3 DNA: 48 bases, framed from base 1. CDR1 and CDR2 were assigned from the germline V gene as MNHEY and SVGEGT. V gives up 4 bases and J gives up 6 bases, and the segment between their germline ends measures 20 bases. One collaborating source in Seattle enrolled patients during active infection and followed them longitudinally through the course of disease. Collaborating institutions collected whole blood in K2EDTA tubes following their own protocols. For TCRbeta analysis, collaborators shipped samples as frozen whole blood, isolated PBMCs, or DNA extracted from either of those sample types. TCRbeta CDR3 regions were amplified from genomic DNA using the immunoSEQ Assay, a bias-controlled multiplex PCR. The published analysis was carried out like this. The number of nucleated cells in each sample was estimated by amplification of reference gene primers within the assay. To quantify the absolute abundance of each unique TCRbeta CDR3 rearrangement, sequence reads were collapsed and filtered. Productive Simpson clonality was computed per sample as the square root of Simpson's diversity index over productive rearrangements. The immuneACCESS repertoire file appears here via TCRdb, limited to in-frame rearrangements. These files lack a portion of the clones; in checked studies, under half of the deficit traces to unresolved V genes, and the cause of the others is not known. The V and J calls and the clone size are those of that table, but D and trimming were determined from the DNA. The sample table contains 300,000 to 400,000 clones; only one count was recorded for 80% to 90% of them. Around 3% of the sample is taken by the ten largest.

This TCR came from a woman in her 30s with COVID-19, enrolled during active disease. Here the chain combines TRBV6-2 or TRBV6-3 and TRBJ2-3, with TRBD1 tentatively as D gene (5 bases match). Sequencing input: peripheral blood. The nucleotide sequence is TGTGCCAGCAGTTTCCCCCTTGGGGCGGAACGGGATACGCAGTATTTT. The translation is CASSFPLGAERDTQYF.